This TCR beta chain is drawn from a study of OX40 agonist ivuxolimab in advanced cancers. Context from the whole study: The costimulatory receptor OX40 (CD134) was targeted by ivuxolimab, a fully human IgG2 agonistic monoclonal antibody. Intravenous ivuxolimab was administered to patients every 2 weeks at six dose levels: 0.01, 0.1, 0.3, 1.5, 3 and 10 mg/kg. Of the roughly 53 patients in dose escalation, 19 had hepatocellular carcinoma, around 15 had melanoma, 9 had renal cell carcinoma and 9 had head and neck cancer. In the dose-escalation cohort, 82.7% of patients were male, and the mean age was approximately 55 years, with a range of about 23 to 90. Patients were allowed to have had prior anti-PD-1, anti-PD-L1 or anti-CTLA-4 therapy, and approximately 43% of the dose-escalation patients had previously received checkpoint inhibitors. Partial responses occurred in three dose-escalation patients: two with cutaneous melanoma and one with hepatocellular carcinoma. Peripheral TCRbeta sequencing was intended to test whether TCR sequence diversity was altered and clonal T-cell expansion was caused by ivuxolimab. The paper describes the monotherapy dose-escalation part (N of about 50 patients) of the phase I trial of ivuxolimab.

In regard to this clone: Which antigen it targets is not known. Base qualities are not provided; no much larger clone lies one nucleotide away.

The trial excluded patients who had a history of autoimmune disease or who were on systemic immunosuppression. In every dose cohort, peripheral blood was drawn for TCR sequencing at baseline, cycle 4 day 1, and cycle 7 day 1. Samples came from an open-label, multicenter, first-in-human phase I dose-escalation trial of ivuxolimab. Adults with locally advanced or metastatic melanoma, renal cell, hepatocellular, or head and neck squamous cell carcinoma were enrolled in the trial. Before TCR sequencing, CD4+ and CD8+ T cells were separately sorted from peripheral blood. Genomic DNA was isolated from the sorted cells so that the TCRbeta CDR3 region could be sequenced. TCRbeta CDR3 regions were sequenced using the immunoSEQ Assay. TCRdb carries this immuneACCESS record with in-frame sequences only. Its versions omit some clonotypes, under half of them owing to an unresolved V gene in the studies checked, with the rest unexplained. Here the sample has some 63,000 clones; 85% to 95% occur a single time. Approximately 19% of the sample goes to the ten largest clones.

What the study reported, not specific to this receptor: Which antigens the clonally expanded peripheral T cells were specific for was not determined. On average, CD8+ T cells showed more expanded clones than CD4+ T cells after ivuxolimab. At doses of 0.1 to 3.0 mg/kg, clonal expansion of both CD4+ and CD8+ T cells in blood was seen between baseline and week 6. In partial responders in the 0.1-3.0 mg/kg groups, normalized peripheral clonal expansion was found to be among the lowest, especially among CD8+ T cells. Low levels of normalized T-cell clonal expansion were also seen in some patients who did not respond.

The specimen was CD4+ or CD8+ T cells sorted from blood, collected in a trial of the OX40 agonist ivuxolimab. The TCR was taken from an adult with an advanced solid tumor such as melanoma, head and neck, liver or kidney cancer.

In nucleotide form, the sequence is TGTGCCAGCAGTTTAAACACTTTTAGCTCCTACGAGCAGTACTTC. It specifies CASSLNTFSSYEQYF. The chain links TRBV27 with TRBJ2-7; there is no confident call for the D gene. From the cysteine up to the phenylalanine, the CDR3 has a length of 15 residues. Only the CDR3 portion is preserved as DNA: 45 bases, with reading frame beginning at the first base. The germline ends are 11 bases apart after V is trimmed by 2 bases and J by 0 bases. From the germline V gene (reference sequence), CDR1 is MNHEY and CDR2 is SMNVEV.